This T cell receptor (beta chain) was observed in a study of a mutant IDH1 vaccine in newly diagnosed glioma. Background on the study: Most patients had radiochemotherapy with temozolomide before enrollment; others had one alone.

Assay used: immunoSEQ multiplex PCR; TCRdb lists only in-frame clones, some missing. Of 88,000 or so clones detected, approximately 85% appear once; the ten largest clones hold 2% to 2.5%. Only one count was recorded for this clone. The antigen is unknown. Time point meaning: week 23, last vaccination. Doses of 300 ug of mutant IDH1 20-mer peptide were given with topical imiquimod. V lost 4 bases and J lost 5; bases outside the gene matches: 7. Germline assignment: CDR1 MNHEY and CDR2 SVGAGI. CDR3 length: 14 amino acids. V usage is TRBV6-5 and J usage is TRBJ1-1; TRBD1 agrees at 7 bases. This receptor was identified in a man aged 25-45 years with glioma. Some clones in this sample may be carry-over from other donors' samples. The sample was PBMCs, taken from a glioma patient whose treatment included an IDH1 peptide vaccine. This CDR3 reads CASSSDRVQTEAFF. CDR3 sequence (DNA): TGTGCCAGCAGTTCCGACAGGGTACAAACTGAAGCTTTCTTT.